Listed here is a single T cell receptor beta chain. These data come from a study of shared clonotypes between healthy human individuals. Caucasian adults living in Nashville, Tennessee, provided all samples. TCRdb's table, derived via immunoSEQ multiplex PCR, lists solely in-frame clones and lacks some. The sample has a few hundred thousand clones; roughly three quarters are singletons. The CDR3 extends over 13 amino acids. Germline CDR1 and CDR2: LGHNA and YSLEER. V lost 3 bases, J lost 9 bases, and 12 bases lay in between. The clonotype comes from a woman between 40 and 55 years old in good health. Some clones in this sample may be carry-over from other donors' samples. The V and J genes are TRBV4-3 and TRBJ2-1; TRBD1 or TRBD2 may be the D gene (5 bases each). Sample: PBMCs. The CDR3 DNA is TGCGCCAGCAGCCATCGTGGTGGGGGTGAGCAGTTCTTC. Amino acid sequence: CASSHRGGGEQFF.